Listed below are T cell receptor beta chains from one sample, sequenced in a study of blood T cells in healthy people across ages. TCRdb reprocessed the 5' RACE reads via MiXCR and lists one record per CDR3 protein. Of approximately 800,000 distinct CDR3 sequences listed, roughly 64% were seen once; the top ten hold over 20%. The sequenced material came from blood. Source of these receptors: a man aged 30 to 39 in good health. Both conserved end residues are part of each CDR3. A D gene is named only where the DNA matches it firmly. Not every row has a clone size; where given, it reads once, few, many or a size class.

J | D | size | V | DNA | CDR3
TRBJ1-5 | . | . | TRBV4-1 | TGCGCCAGCAGCCCGACTTGGGGGGGCGAGCAGCCCCAGCATTTT | CASSPTWGGEQPQHF
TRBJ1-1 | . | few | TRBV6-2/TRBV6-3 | TGTGCCAGCAGTCCCGGGACGGTGAAGGGCACTGAAGCTTTCTTT | CASSPGTVKGTEAFF
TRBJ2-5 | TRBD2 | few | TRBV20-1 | TGCAGTGCACCGCGCGGGGGGGATGAGACCCAGTACTTC | CSAPRGGDETQYF
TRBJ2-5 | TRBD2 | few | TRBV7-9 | TGTGCCAGCAGCTCAGCCGGGAGGAGTCTAGCGACCCAGTACTTC | CASSSAGRSLATQYF
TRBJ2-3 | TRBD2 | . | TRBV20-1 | TGCAGTGCTAATGGCCCCCAACTAGCGAGGGGCACAGATACGCAGTATTTT | CSANGPQLARGTDTQYF
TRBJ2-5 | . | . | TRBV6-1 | TGTGCCAGCAGTAAAAACAGGGACCTCCAAGAGACCCAGTACTTC | CASSKNRDLQETQYF
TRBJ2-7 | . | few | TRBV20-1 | TGCAGTGCTAGAGATGCTGGCCGTGCTGGGCACGAGCAGTACTTC | CSARDAGRAGHEQYF
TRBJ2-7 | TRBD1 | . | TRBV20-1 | TGCAGTGCTAGTTCCGGGACAGGGGGCTACGAGCAGTACTTC | CSASSGTGGYEQYF
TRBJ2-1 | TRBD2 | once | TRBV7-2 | TGTGCCAGCAGCCCCGGGGGAGCGGGGACGGCCAATGAGCAGTTCTTC | CASSPGGAGTANEQFF
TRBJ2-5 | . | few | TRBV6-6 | TGTGCCAGCAGTTACATGGGGGGAAACCAAGAGACCCAGTACTTC | CASSYMGGNQETQYF
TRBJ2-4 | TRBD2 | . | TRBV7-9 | TGTGCCAGCAGCTCCGGGACTAGATTCGGCATTCAGTACTTC | CASSSGTRFGIQYF
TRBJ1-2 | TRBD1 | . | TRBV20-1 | TGCAGTGCTGAAGGGGGCCCAAACTATGGCTACACCTTC | CSAEGGPNYGYTF
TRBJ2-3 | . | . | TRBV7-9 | TGTGCCAGCAGTATCCGTGACAGCCGCACAGATACGCAGTATTTT | CASSIRDSRTDTQYF
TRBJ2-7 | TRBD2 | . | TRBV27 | TGTGCCAGCAGTTTGAGCGCTGGCGGGAGGAAGAGCTCCTACGAGCAGTACTTC | CASSLSAGGRKSSYEQYF
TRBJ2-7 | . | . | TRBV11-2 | TGTGCCAGCAGCTTACTTGCTGGGACGGGGAACTACGAGCAGTACTTC | CASSLLAGTGNYEQYF
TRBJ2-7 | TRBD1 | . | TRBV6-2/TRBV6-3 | TGTGCCAGCAGGTACAGGGACAGGGTCGGGGTCTACGAGCAGTACTTC | CASRYRDRVGVYEQYF
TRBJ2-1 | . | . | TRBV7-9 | TGTGCCAGCAGCTTACATAGGGGGGAGCCAAGACACAATGAGCAGTTCTTC | CASSLHRGEPRHNEQFF
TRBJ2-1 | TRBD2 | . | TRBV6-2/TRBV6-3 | TGTGCCAGCAGTTACTCGACCCCGGGAGGGCCGGGCAATGAGCAGTTCTTC | CASSYSTPGGPGNEQFF
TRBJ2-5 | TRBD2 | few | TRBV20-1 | TGCAGTGCTAGGAAGTTAGCGGGGGGGCAAGAGACCCAGTACTTC | CSARKLAGGQETQYF
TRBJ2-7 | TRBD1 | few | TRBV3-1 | TGTGCCAGCAGCCATACAGGGGGCTCATACGAGCAGTACTTC | CASSHTGGSYEQYF